A selection of T cell receptor beta chains follows, all from one sample in a study of shared clonotypes between healthy human individuals. Some clones are missing from TCRdb's copy, which holds only in-frame ones; the method was immunoSEQ multiplex PCR. Counted here are 900,000 to 1,200,000 clones, roughly 74% occurring once; the ten biggest clones make up under 0.8%. Sequenced input: memory CD4+ T cells from PBMCs. The origin of the receptors is a man aged 18-30 years in good health. Some clones in this sample may be carry-over from other donors' samples. CDR3s include the opening cysteine and the closing phenylalanine or tryptophan. The D gene is left open where the match is weak. The listing skips clone size in some rows; elsewhere it reads once, few, many or a size class.

CDR3nt	CDR3aa	abundance	v_gene	j_gene	d_gene
TGTGCCAGCAGAGCGGACACAGATACGCAGTATTTT	CASRADTDTQYF	.	TRBV7-2	TRBJ2-3	.
TGTGCCAGCAGCTTATCTGGATCTGGGGTCCGCGAGACCCAGTACTTC	CASSLSGSGVRETQYF	.	TRBV7-9	TRBJ2-5	.
TGTGCCAGTAGGAAAAGCGGGAACTACAATGAGCAGTTCTTC	CASRKSGNYNEQFF	.	TRBV19	TRBJ2-1	TRBD2
TGTGCCAGCAGCTTAGCGTATGGGACAGGGCGATACGAGCAGTACTTC	CASSLAYGTGRYEQYF	.	TRBV7-6	TRBJ2-7	TRBD1
TGTGCCTGTACCGACTGGAGAGGTGAAAAACTGTTTTTT	CACTDWRGEKLFF	once	TRBV30	TRBJ1-4	.
TGTGCCAGCAGTGATATAAACAATCAGCCCCAGCATTTT	CASSDINNQPQHF	.	TRBV6-1	TRBJ1-5	.
TGTGCCAGCTCACGGGGACAGGGTGTTGTGCTCGAAGCTTTCTTT	CASSRGQGVVLEAFF	few	TRBV18	TRBJ1-1	TRBD1
TGTGCCAGCAGCGTCCGTGGAGATGCGAACACCGGGGAGCTGTTTTTT	CASSVRGDANTGELFF	.	TRBV9	TRBJ2-2	.
TGTGCCAGCAGGCGAGCGGGCTCTGGGGCCAACGTCCTGACTTTC	CASRRAGSGANVLTF	.	TRBV28	TRBJ2-6	.
TGTGCCAGCAGCCAAGATGTAGGTCAGCCCCAGCATTTT	CASSQDVGQPQHF	few	TRBV14	TRBJ1-5	.
TGCAGCGGGGGGAACACTGAAGCTTTCTTT	CSGGNTEAFF	.	TRBV29-1	TRBJ1-1	.
TGTGCCAGCAGTCCCCTGACAGGGGGCCAAGAGACCCAGTACTTC	CASSPLTGGQETQYF	.	TRBV28	TRBJ2-5	TRBD1
TGTGCCAGCAGTGCACGGACTAGCGGGAGTTTGGAGACCCAGTACTTC	CASSARTSGSLETQYF	.	TRBV2	TRBJ2-5	TRBD2
TGTGCCAGCAGTGAAGAATGGCAGCAACAAGAGACCCAGTACTTC	CASSEEWQQQETQYF	.	TRBV6-1	TRBJ2-5	.
TGTGCCAGCAGCCCGTCCCCCACTAGCTCTTCCTACGAGCAGTACTTC	CASSPSPTSSSYEQYF	.	TRBV7-2	TRBJ2-7	.
TGTGCCAGCAGCTCCAGTACTCCAAGGGAAAAACTGTTTTTT	CASSSSTPREKLFF	few	TRBV11-2	TRBJ1-4	.
TGTGCCAGCAACCTTGGCACAAGCTCCTACGAGCAGTACTTC	CASNLGTSSYEQYF	.	TRBV6-6	TRBJ2-7	.
TGTGCCTGGAGTGCCCCCGGAGGGCGTGGCAATCAGCCCCAGCATTTT	CAWSAPGGRGNQPQHF	.	TRBV30	TRBJ1-5	.
TGTGCCAGCAGCATAACTAGCGGGAGTATGAATGAGCAGTTCTTC	CASSITSGSMNEQFF	.	TRBV7-3	TRBJ2-1	TRBD2
TGTGCCAGCAGCCCGACAGGGGGACTAGGCAGGGGCTACACCTTC	CASSPTGGLGRGYTF	.	TRBV14	TRBJ1-2	TRBD1
TGTGCCAGCAGCTTATCGACAGGGGATGAGCAGTTCTTC	CASSLSTGDEQFF	.	TRBV7-3	TRBJ2-1	TRBD1
TGTGCCAGCAGCCCGCGGGGGACTAGCGGATACGAGCAGTACTTC	CASSPRGTSGYEQYF	.	TRBV9	TRBJ2-7	TRBD2
TGTGCCAGCAGCAGGACTCCGGGGCAGCCCCAGCATTTT	CASSRTPGQPQHF	.	TRBV7-3	TRBJ1-5	.
TGTGCCAGCAGCCCCCGGGACAGGGGGAACTATGGCTACACCTTC	CASSPRDRGNYGYTF	once	TRBV5-6	TRBJ1-2	TRBD1
TGTGCCAGCAGCTGGGGACTGGCTTCCCCTGGGGCCAACGTCCTGACTTTC	CASSWGLASPGANVLTF	.	TRBV7-2	TRBJ2-6	.
TGTGCCAGCAGCATGTTAGGGGCGGGAGTAGGGGAGACCCAGTACTTC	CASSMLGAGVGETQYF	.	TRBV7-2	TRBJ2-5	TRBD2
TGTGCCAGCAGCTTGGGAGGCGACACCGGGGAGCTGTTTTTT	CASSLGGDTGELFF	.	TRBV5-4	TRBJ2-2	.
TGTGCCAGCAGTACCGGAACGAACACTGAAGCTTTCTTT	CASSTGTNTEAFF	.	TRBV6-6	TRBJ1-1	.
TGCGCCAGCAGCTTGGACCTTTTGAAGACTGAAAAACTGTTTTTT	CASSLDLLKTEKLFF	.	TRBV5-1	TRBJ1-4	.
TGTGCCAGCAGTGTACTAGCGGGAGGTACCGGGGAGCTGTTTTTT	CASSVLAGGTGELFF	.	TRBV7-2	TRBJ2-2	TRBD2
TGTGCCAGCAGGAAATGGACTAGCCTCCTTGAGCAGTTCTTC	CASRKWTSLLEQFF	.	TRBV2	TRBJ2-1	TRBD2
TGCGCCAGCAGCCAAAGACTAGCGGGAGGGTTTGAGCAGTTCTTC	CASSQRLAGGFEQFF	.	TRBV4-1	TRBJ2-1	TRBD2
TGTGCCAGCAGACTAGATAGCAATCAGCCCCAGCATTTT	CASRLDSNQPQHF	.	TRBV6-5	TRBJ1-5	.
TGTGCCAGCAGTAGGGTCTGGGCTAGCGGGACTTACAATGAGCAGTTCTTC	CASSRVWASGTYNEQFF	.	TRBV2	TRBJ2-1	TRBD2
TGTGCCAGCAGTAGTCACGACACCTACGAGCAGTACTTC	CASSSHDTYEQYF	.	TRBV6-5	TRBJ2-7	.
TGCGCCAGCAGCCAAGAGGTCGGGCGGGAGTCCAACGAGCAGTACTTC	CASSQEVGRESNEQYF	many	TRBV4-3	TRBJ2-7	TRBD2
TGTGCCAGCAGCGCCAGGGGGCGGTCGGGCGGCTACACCTTC	CASSARGRSGGYTF	.	TRBV9	TRBJ1-2	TRBD1
TGTGCCAGCAGCCAAGTACCCCTCACTAGCGGGGCCGCCATGGATACGCAGTATTTT	CASSQVPLTSGAAMDTQYF	.	TRBV4-2	TRBJ2-3	TRBD2
TGCGCCAGCAGCTTGGCCCCTTCGGGAGAGGAAGAGACCCAGTACTTC	CASSLAPSGEEETQYF	.	TRBV5-1	TRBJ2-5	.
TGCGCCAGCAGTGAGGGACAGGGGGGCAATCAGCCCCAGCATTTT	CASSEGQGGNQPQHF	.	TRBV10-2	TRBJ1-5	TRBD1
TGTGCCATCAGTGATGCGCCAGGGGTGGACCAGGCCGGCTACACCTTC	CAISDAPGVDQAGYTF	few	TRBV10-3	TRBJ1-2	.
TGCGCCAGCAGCTCGGGGACAGAGAATAATTCACCCCTCCACTTT	CASSSGTENNSPLHF	.	TRBV5-1	TRBJ1-6	TRBD1
TGTGCCAGCAGAGTAAAAACCGGGACAGGGAATTACGAGCAGTACTTC	CASRVKTGTGNYEQYF	.	TRBV9	TRBJ2-7	TRBD1
TGTGCCAGCAGCCGCGGACTAGCGGGAATGTTCGCAGATACGCAGTATTTT	CASSRGLAGMFADTQYF	.	TRBV11-1	TRBJ2-3	TRBD2
TGCGCCAGCAGCTCAGTAATGGCCAAAAACATTCAGTACTTC	CASSSVMAKNIQYF	few	TRBV5-1	TRBJ2-4	.
TGTGCCAGCTCCTCAGGACAGCCTTCTAGCAATCAGCCCCAGCATTTT	CASSSGQPSSNQPQHF	many	TRBV18	TRBJ1-5	.
TGCGCCAGCAGCCCCCCGGGACAGGGTTTCTACAATGAGCAGTTCTTC	CASSPPGQGFYNEQFF	few	TRBV5-1	TRBJ2-1	TRBD1
TGTGCCAGCAGCTTTCAGACAGAAAATGAAAAACTGTTTTTT	CASSFQTENEKLFF	.	TRBV5-4	TRBJ1-4	.